This is a list of T cell receptor beta chains from one sample in a study of PD-1 blockade in classical Hodgkin lymphoma. Sequencing was performed with immunoSEQ multiplex PCR; in TCRdb, only in-frame clones are kept and a portion is missing. The table has approximately 65,000 clones, just over 90% seen once. The sequencing used peripheral blood mononuclear cells (PBMCs), collected before the fourth cycle of nivolumab. The source of these receptors is a human donor with classical Hodgkin lymphoma. The CDR3 runs from the conserved cysteine through the conserved F or W. The D gene is left open where the match is weak. For some rows the clone size is stated as once, few or many, or as a class when expanded; others skip it.

V gene	J gene	clone size	D gene	CDR3 protein	CDR3 DNA
TRBV6-1	TRBJ2-5	NA	NA	CASSEQTTDSETQYF	TGTGCCAGCAGTGAGCAGACTACCGACTCGGAGACCCAGTACTTC
TRBV11-2	TRBJ2-7	NA	NA	CASSLDRVAYEQYF	TGTGCCAGCAGCTTAGACAGGGTGGCCTACGAGCAGTACTTC
TRBV9	TRBJ1-5	NA	NA	CASSVGGSPNQPQHF	TGTGCCAGCAGCGTAGGAGGCAGCCCTAATCAGCCCCAGCATTTT
TRBV11-2	TRBJ2-7	NA	NA	CASSLIRQSYEQYF	TGTGCCAGCAGCTTAATAAGGCAATCCTACGAGCAGTACTTC
TRBV7-2	TRBJ1-1	NA	NA	CASSIHPQGSNTEAFF	TGTGCCAGCAGCATACACCCACAGGGATCGAACACTGAAGCTTTCTTT
TRBV5-1	TRBJ2-2	NA	TRBD1	CASSLAGQGRVTGELFF	TGCGCCAGCAGCTTGGCTGGACAGGGAAGGGTCACCGGGGAGCTGTTTTTT
TRBV14	TRBJ1-1	NA	NA	CASSLSMNTEAFF	TGTGCCAGCAGCCTAAGCATGAACACTGAAGCTTTCTTT
TRBV7-9	TRBJ2-2	NA	TRBD2	CASSLGRGTNTGELFF	TGTGCCAGCAGCTTAGGGCGGGGGACTAACACCGGGGAGCTGTTTTTT
TRBV2	TRBJ1-2	NA	TRBD1	CASAPRTGAQPYYGYTF	TGTGCCAGCGCCCCCCGGACAGGGGCGCAACCTTACTATGGCTACACCTTC
TRBV4-1	TRBJ1-5	few	NA	CASSQDPRSQGSIQPQHF	TGCGCCAGCAGCCAAGATCCGCGGTCGCAGGGGTCGATTCAGCCCCAGCATTTT
TRBV27	TRBJ2-7	NA	NA	CASSLTRSSSYEQYF	TGTGCCAGCAGTTTAACTAGATCGAGCTCCTACGAGCAGTACTTC
TRBV28	TRBJ2-5	NA	TRBD1	CASSWALRDREETQYF	TGTGCCAGCAGTTGGGCCCTCCGGGACAGGGAAGAGACCCAGTACTTC
TRBV4-1	TRBJ2-1	once	TRBD2	CASSPIGTSSYNEQFF	TGCGCCAGCAGCCCCATAGGGACTAGCTCCTACAATGAGCAGTTCTTC
TRBV15	TRBJ2-3	NA	NA	CATSRRAGGTDTQYF	TGTGCCACCAGTAGACGAGCGGGTGGGACAGATACGCAGTATTTT
TRBV10-1	TRBJ2-3	once	NA	CASSSSTDTQYF	TGCGCCAGCTCCTCTAGCACAGATACGCAGTATTTT
TRBV7-2	TRBJ1-6	NA	NA	CASSLVGQYNSPLHF	TGTGCCAGCAGCTTAGTTGGGCAGTATAATTCACCCCTCCACTTT
TRBV4-2	TRBJ1-6	NA	TRBD1	CASSQDLTGGGSPLHF	TGTGCCAGCAGCCAAGACCTCACAGGGGGTGGGTCACCCCTCCACTTT
TRBV27	TRBJ2-1	NA	NA	CASSPSGVVYNEQFF	TGTGCCAGCAGCCCCTCCGGCGTAGTATACAATGAGCAGTTCTTC
TRBV9	TRBJ1-1	few	NA	CASSVGLTEAFF	TGTGCCAGCAGCGTAGGGCTCACTGAAGCTTTCTTT
TRBV9	TRBJ2-2	NA	TRBD1	CASSPDPGGVNTGELFF	TGTGCCAGCAGTCCGGATCCAGGGGGCGTAAACACCGGGGAGCTGTTTTTT
TRBV19	TRBJ2-6	NA	NA	CASSILYSGRSGANVLTF	TGTGCCAGTAGTATACTTTATTCAGGCCGCTCTGGGGCCAACGTCCTGACTTTC
TRBV5-6	TRBJ2-1	NA	TRBD1	CASSSSDRAIGDEQFF	TGTGCCAGCAGCTCCTCGGACAGGGCAATAGGAGATGAGCAGTTCTTC
TRBV11-2	TRBJ2-1	NA	TRBD2	CASSLDRGGLAEYNEQFF	TGTGCCAGCAGCTTAGATCGCGGGGGACTAGCGGAATACAATGAGCAGTTCTTC
TRBV20-1	TRBJ2-7	NA	NA	CSARLYEQYF	TGCAGTGCCCGCCTTTACGAGCAGTACTTC
TRBV27	TRBJ1-1	NA	TRBD1	CASNPDRGATEAFF	TGTGCCAGCAACCCTGACAGGGGCGCCACTGAAGCTTTCTTT
TRBV27	TRBJ1-1	few	NA	CASRSVVNTEAFF	TGTGCCAGCAGAAGCGTGGTAAACACTGAAGCTTTCTTT
TRBV27	TRBJ2-7	NA	NA	CASRPGNAVGWAYEQYF	TGTGCCAGTCGTCCCGGAAACGCCGTAGGTTGGGCCTACGAGCAGTACTTC
TRBV15	TRBJ2-7	once	TRBD1	CATSRVGQGAEQYF	TGTGCCACCAGCAGAGTGGGACAGGGGGCGGAGCAGTACTTC
TRBV6-1	TRBJ1-2	NA	TRBD1	CASSEADRVAYGYTF	TGTGCCAGCAGTGAAGCGGACAGGGTAGCCTATGGCTACACCTTC
TRBV6-1	TRBJ2-1	NA	NA	CAITDMISYNEQFF	TGTGCCATTACGGACATGATCTCCTACAATGAGCAGTTCTTC
TRBV6-6	TRBJ2-3	few	TRBD1	CASRTVRGRSTDTQYF	TGTGCCAGCAGAACCGTCAGGGGGCGGAGCACAGATACGCAGTATTTT
TRBV9	TRBJ2-2	NA	NA	CASSVATGQRGPGELFF	TGTGCCAGCAGCGTAGCTACGGGGCAGAGGGGACCCGGGGAGCTGTTTTTT
TRBV6-1	TRBJ2-5	NA	NA	CASRGRTTIKETQYF	TGTGCCAGCCGGGGCAGGACTACCATTAAAGAGACCCAGTACTTC
TRBV11-1	TRBJ2-7	NA	TRBD2	CASSWSREGTYEQYF	TGTGCCAGCAGCTGGTCGAGGGAGGGCACCTACGAGCAGTACTTC
TRBV28	TRBJ1-5	NA	NA	CASSHRTAYSNQPQHF	TGTGCCAGCAGCCATCGAACGGCATATAGCAATCAGCCCCAGCATTTT
TRBV6-5	TRBJ1-2	NA	NA	CASSYLGADHYGYTF	TGTGCCAGCAGTTACCTGGGGGCAGACCACTATGGCTACACCTTC
TRBV7-3	TRBJ1-1	NA	NA	CASSADRNTEAFF	TGTGCCAGCAGCGCCGACAGAAACACTGAAGCTTTCTTT
TRBV27	TRBJ2-1	NA	NA	CASSGITGFQQFF	TGTGCCAGCAGCGGAATCACAGGATTTCAGCAGTTCTTC
TRBV2	TRBJ2-3	few	NA	CASKVRLATSTDTQYF	TGTGCCAGCAAAGTTCGGCTAGCGACTAGCACAGATACGCAGTATTTT
TRBV20-1	TRBJ2-1	NA	NA	CSAENNEQFF	TGCAGTGCAGAAAACAATGAGCAGTTCTTC
TRBV28	TRBJ1-5	NA	NA	CASLIRDKSYQPQHF	TGTGCCAGCTTAATCCGGGACAAGTCCTATCAGCCCCAGCATTTT
TRBV19	TRBJ2-1	once	TRBD2	CASSTRTSGGDEQFF	TGTGCCAGTAGTACCCGGACTAGCGGAGGTGATGAGCAGTTCTTC
TRBV19	TRBJ2-5	NA	TRBD2	CASSPGLAGWETQYF	TGTGCCAGTAGTCCGGGACTAGCGGGCTGGGAGACCCAGTACTTC
TRBV18	TRBJ2-1	NA	NA	CASSPNDLRTMSYNEQFF	TGTGCCAGCTCACCAAACGATTTGCGGACCATGAGTTACAATGAGCAGTTCTTC